The present TCR beta chain was sequenced within a study of cytomegalovirus exposure and HLA in healthy donors. Study findings and constraints: CMV antigen specificity was confirmed in vitro for a few CMV-associated chains. It was approximately 150 TCR beta chains that were listed as cytomegalovirus-associated. According to a later analysis, most TCR beta chains associated with CMV appeared HLA-restricted.

13 Jbeta primers and 60 Vbeta primers were used for the PCR. Method: immunoSEQ multiplex PCR; TCRdb's copy keeps in-frame clones and lacks some. The top ten hold around 1.2% of the sample, which has around 180,000 clones, 84% seen once. This clone was observed a single time. Its antigen is not known. Germline trimming cut 2 bases from V and 6 bases from J; bases unmatched to any gene: 11. This CDR3 is 17 amino acids long. The germline V gene has CDR1 SGHVS and CDR2 FNYEAQ. The TCR comes from a girl aged 2 to 10 in good health and CMV-seropositive. V usage is TRBV7-6 and J usage is TRBJ2-1; 9 bases agree with TRBD1. Sequencing was performed on PBMCs. The chain's CDR3 is CASSLIPTGGAGNEQFF. The CDR3 DNA follows: TGTGCCAGCAGCTTAATCCCTACAGGGGGCGCGGGCAATGAGCAGTTCTTC.